These 7 T cell receptor beta chains originate from one sample sequenced in a study of beta chain features in type 1 diabetes. The study, taken as a whole, reports: Moderate yet significant TCRB CDR3 shortening was seen in Type 1 diabetes patients in all four CD4+ subsets.

These receptors have no known antigen. Expressed TCRB transcripts were sequenced, since all the RNA that had been isolated was reverse transcribed. Libraries were prepared by immunoSEQ multiplex PCR; TCRdb keeps only in-frame clonotypes and omits some of them. The table shows some 370,000 clones, with 9.5% to 10% occurring only once. The sequenced material came from central memory CD4+ T cells from blood. The receptors were gathered from a young man with type 1 diabetes.

The chain employs TRBV18 and TRBJ1-3; possible D gene TRBD1, 6 bases. This CDR3 is 14 amino acids long. V was trimmed by 8 bases and J by 8 bases, leaving 19 bases between them. Germline V CDR1 and CDR2: KGHSH, LQKENI. Here the CDR3 DNA reads TGTGCCAGCGCCACTTCGGGGGCGATTGACACCATATATTTT. Translated: CASATSGAIDTIYF.

The chain is built from TRBV12-2 and TRBJ1-1. TRBV12-2 is noted as a pseudogene. This CDR3 comprises 18 residues. DNA of the CDR3: TGTGCAAGTCGCTTAGAACCTCGGGGATGCTATATGAACACTGAAGCTTTCTTT. Protein sequence: CASRLEPRGCYMNTEAFF.

The rearrangement joins TRBV28 to TRBJ1-2; perhaps TRBD1 as D (5 bases). V was cut by 5 bases and J by 1 base, with 17 bases left in between. The CDR3 runs 16 residues. The germline gives CDR1 MDHEN, CDR2 SYDVKM. CDR3: CASSPLIPDNNYGYTF. Written as DNA, the CDR3 is TGTGCCAGCAGTCCATTAATTCCGGACAATAACTATGGCTACACCTTC.

This clone occurred a few times. At one of its ends the junction is not consistent with the germline gene, which may arise from a read error. V is TRBV5-4 and J is TRBJ2-1, with a weak D call TRBD1 (5 bases). CDR1 is SGHNT and CDR2 is YYREEE in the germline V gene (reference sequence). The CDR3 is 17 amino acids. CDR3 protein: CASSQDWGQRSYNEQFF. CDR3 coding DNA: TGCGCCAGCAGCCAAGATTGGGGCCAGCGATCCTACAATGAGCAGTTCTTC.

The chain uses TRBV7-2 and TRBJ2-7, with 8 positions matching TRBD1. The germline gives CDR1 SGHTA, CDR2 FQGNSA. The junction had 4 bases not matched to a gene; V was cut back by 1 base and J by 2 bases. The CDR3 loop spans 15 amino acids. CDR3 residues: CASSLVGQGTYEQYF. The CDR3 DNA is TGTGCCAGCAGCTTAGTTGGACAGGGTACCTACGAGCAGTACTTC.

The sample holds a few counts of this clone. This chain joins TRBV7-2 and TRBJ2-1; possibly TRBD1 for D (6 bases). Per germline, CDR1 SGHTA and CDR2 FQGNSA. Trimming took 5 bases from V and 0 from J, leaving 11 bases between them. The CDR3 loop spans 15 amino acids. The DNA for the CDR3 is TGTGCCAGCAGCCTACAGGGAAGCTCCTACAATGAGCAGTTCTTC. Amino acids: CASSLQGSSYNEQFF.

This sequence joins TRBV18 and TRBJ1-1; D is perhaps TRBD1 (5 bases). Germline V gives CDR1 KGHSH, CDR2 LQKENI. The V end lost 6 bases, the J end lost 1 base, and 9 bases lay between the germline ends. The CDR3 is 13 amino acids. CDR3 in amino acids: CASSLQANTEAFF. CDR3 in DNA: TGTGCCAGCTCCCTACAGGCGAACACTGAAGCTTTCTTT.